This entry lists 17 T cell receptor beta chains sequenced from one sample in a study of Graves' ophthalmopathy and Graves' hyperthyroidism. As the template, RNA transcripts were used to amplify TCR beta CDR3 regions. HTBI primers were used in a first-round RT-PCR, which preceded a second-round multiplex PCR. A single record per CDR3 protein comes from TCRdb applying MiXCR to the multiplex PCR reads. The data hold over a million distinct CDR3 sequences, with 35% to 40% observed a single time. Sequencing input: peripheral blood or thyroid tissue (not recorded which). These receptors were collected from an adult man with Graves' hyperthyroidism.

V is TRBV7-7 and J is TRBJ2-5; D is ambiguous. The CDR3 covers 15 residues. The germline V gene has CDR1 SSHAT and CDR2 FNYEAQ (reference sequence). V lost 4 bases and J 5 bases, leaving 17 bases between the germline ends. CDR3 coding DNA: TGTGCCAGCAGCTCAACAGCCGGGTCGGTGGAGACCCAGTACTTC. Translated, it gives CASSSTAGSVETQYF.

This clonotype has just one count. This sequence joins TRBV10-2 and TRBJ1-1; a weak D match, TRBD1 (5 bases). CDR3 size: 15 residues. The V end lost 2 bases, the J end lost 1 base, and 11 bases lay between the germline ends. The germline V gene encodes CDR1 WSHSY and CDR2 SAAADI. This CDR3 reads CASSETRQTNTEAFF. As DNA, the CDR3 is TGCGCCAGCAGTGAGACACGACAGACGAACACTGAAGCTTTCTTT.

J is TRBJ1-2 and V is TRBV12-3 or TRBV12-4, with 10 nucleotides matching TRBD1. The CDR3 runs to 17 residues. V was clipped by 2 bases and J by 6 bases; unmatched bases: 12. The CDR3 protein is CASSLSPTGGNWNGYTF. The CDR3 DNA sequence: TGTGCCAGCAGTTTATCCCCGACAGGGGGCAATTGGAATGGCTACACCTTC.

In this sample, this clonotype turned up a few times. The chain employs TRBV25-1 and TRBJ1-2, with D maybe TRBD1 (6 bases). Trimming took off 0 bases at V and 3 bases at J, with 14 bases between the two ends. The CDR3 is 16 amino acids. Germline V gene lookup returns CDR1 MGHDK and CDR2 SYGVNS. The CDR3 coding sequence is TGTGCCAGCAGTGAATATGCCGGGGGGCACCACTATGGCTACACCTTC. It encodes CASSEYAGGHHYGYTF.

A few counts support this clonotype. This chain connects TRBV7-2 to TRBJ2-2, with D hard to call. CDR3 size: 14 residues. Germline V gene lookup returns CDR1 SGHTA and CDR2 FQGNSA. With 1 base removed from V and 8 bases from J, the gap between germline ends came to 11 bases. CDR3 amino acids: CASSLGSKSGELFF. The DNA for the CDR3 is TGTGCCAGCAGCTTAGGTTCCAAATCAGGGGAGCTGTTTTTT.

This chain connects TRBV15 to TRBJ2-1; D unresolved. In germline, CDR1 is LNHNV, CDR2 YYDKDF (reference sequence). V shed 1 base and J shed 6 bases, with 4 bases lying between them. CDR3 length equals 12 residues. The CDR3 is CATSRVGNEQFF. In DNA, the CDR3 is TGTGCCACCAGCAGAGTGGGCAATGAGCAGTTCTTC.

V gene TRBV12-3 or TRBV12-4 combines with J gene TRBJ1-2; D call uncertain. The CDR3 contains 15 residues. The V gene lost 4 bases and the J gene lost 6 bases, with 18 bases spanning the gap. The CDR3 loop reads CASSSPPVRSDGYTF. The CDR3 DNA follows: TGTGCCAGCAGTTCACCCCCAGTTAGGTCGGATGGCTACACCTTC.

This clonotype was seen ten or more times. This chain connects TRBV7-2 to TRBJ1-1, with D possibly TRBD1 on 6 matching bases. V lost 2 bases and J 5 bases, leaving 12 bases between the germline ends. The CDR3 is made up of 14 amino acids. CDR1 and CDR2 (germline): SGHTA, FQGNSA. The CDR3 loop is CASSLLDRLTEAFF. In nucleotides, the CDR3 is TGTGCCAGCAGCTTACTAGACAGGCTGACTGAAGCTTTCTTT.

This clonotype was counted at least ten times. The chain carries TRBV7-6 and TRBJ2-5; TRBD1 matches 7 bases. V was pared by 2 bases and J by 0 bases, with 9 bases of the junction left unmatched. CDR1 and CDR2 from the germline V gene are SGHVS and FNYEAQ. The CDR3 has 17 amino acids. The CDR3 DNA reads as TGTGCCAGCAGCTTATTCCCCCCCGGGACAGACCAAGAGACCCAGTACTTC. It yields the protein CASSLFPPGTDQETQYF.

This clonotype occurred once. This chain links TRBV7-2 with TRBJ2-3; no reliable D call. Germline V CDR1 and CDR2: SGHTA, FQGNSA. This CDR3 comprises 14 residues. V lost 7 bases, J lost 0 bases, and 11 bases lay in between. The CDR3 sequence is CASTSLLSTDTQYF. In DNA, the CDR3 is TGTGCCAGCACTTCCCTCCTTAGCACAGATACGCAGTATTTT.

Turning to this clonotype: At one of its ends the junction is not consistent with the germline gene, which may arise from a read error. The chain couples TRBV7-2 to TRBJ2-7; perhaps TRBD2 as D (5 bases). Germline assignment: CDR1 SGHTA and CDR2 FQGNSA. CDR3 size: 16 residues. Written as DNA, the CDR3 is TGCGCCAGCAGCCTAACCCCTAACGAGGGCAGGAACGAGCAGTACTTC. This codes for CASSLTPNEGRNEQYF.

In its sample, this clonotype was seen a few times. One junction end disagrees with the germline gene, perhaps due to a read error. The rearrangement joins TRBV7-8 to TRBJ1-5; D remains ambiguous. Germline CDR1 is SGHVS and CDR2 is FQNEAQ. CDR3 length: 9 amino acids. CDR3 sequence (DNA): TGTGCCAGCACAGAGGACCTGACCTTT. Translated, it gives CASTEDLTF.

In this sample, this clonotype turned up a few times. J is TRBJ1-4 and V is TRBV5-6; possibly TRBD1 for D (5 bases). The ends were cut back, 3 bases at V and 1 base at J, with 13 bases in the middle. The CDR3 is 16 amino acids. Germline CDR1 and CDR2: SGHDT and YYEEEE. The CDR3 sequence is CASSSGRTGTNEKLFF. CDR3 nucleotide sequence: TGTGCCAGCAGCTCAGGGCGTACAGGAACTAATGAAAAACTGTTTTTT.

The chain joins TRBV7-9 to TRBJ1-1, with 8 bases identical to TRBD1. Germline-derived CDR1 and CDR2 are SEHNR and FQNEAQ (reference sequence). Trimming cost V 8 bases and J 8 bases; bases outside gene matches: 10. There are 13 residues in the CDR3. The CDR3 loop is CASLGGTGGEAFF. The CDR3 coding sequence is TGTGCCAGCTTAGGGGGGACAGGCGGGGAAGCTTTCTTT.

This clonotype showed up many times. CDR3 loop: CASSGAGANTGELFF. In DNA, the CDR3 is TGTGCCAGCAGTGGCGCAGGGGCGAACACCGGGGAGCTGTTTTTT. The chain has TRBV2 and TRBJ2-2, with D perhaps TRBD1 (6 bases). The germline V gene encodes CDR1 SNHLY and CDR2 FYNNEI. Trimming stripped 4 bases from V and 0 bases from J, with 9 bases between. The CDR3 contains 15 residues.

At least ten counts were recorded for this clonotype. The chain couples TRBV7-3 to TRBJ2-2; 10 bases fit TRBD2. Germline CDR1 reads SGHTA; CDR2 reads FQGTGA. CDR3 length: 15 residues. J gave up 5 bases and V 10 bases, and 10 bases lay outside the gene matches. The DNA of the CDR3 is TGTGCCACCGCCACCCAGCGGGAGGGTACCGGGGAGCTGTTTTTT. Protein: CATATQREGTGELFF.

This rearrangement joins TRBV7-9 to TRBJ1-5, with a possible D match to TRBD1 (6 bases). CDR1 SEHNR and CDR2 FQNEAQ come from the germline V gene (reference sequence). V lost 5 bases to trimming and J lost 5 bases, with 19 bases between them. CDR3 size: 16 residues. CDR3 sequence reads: CASSRKERTADQPQHF. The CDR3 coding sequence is TGTGCCAGCAGCCGTAAAGAGAGGACAGCCGATCAGCCCCAGCATTTT.